The 29 T cell receptor beta chains below were found in one sample sequenced in a study of technical replicates of blood from a handful of donors. Sequenced by immunoSEQ multiplex PCR; TCRdb stores in-frame clones only, minus some. The profile shows tens of thousands of clones, 95% of them singletons. The specimen sequenced was T cells isolated from PBMCs. These receptors were taken from a human donor in good health.

This sequence joins TRBV7-2 and TRBJ1-5, with TRBD1 identical over 7 bases. Germline V gene data show CDR1 as SGHTA and CDR2 as FQGNSA. This CDR3 is built from 16 residues. V gave up 6 bases and J gave up 0 bases; unmatched junction bases: 8. The chain's CDR3 is CASSSGTEYSNQPQHF. CDR3 DNA: TGTGCCAGCAGTTCCGGGACAGAGTATAGCAATCAGCCCCAGCATTTT.

J is TRBJ2-7 and V is TRBV29-1, with TRBD1 as a possible D gene (5 bases). Trimming removed 4 bases from V and 3 bases from J, with 13 bases in between. This CDR3 is built from 13 residues. Germline-derived CDR1 and CDR2 are SQVTM and ANQGSEA. The CDR3 sequence: CSVGQGRVYEQYF. CDR3 coding DNA: TGCAGCGTTGGTCAGGGAAGAGTCTACGAGCAGTACTTC.

Here the CDR3 DNA reads TGTGCCAGCAGTGACAGGGGGCAGGAAAAACTGTTTTTT. It encodes CASSDRGQEKLFF. V and J are TRBV25-1 and TRBJ1-4, with 8 bases matching TRBD1. The germline V gene has CDR1 MGHDK and CDR2 SYGVNS. J was trimmed by 8 bases and V by 3 bases; bases with no gene match: 2. The CDR3 is made up of 13 amino acids.

The chain combines TRBV28 with TRBJ2-3; D is possibly TRBD2 (5 bases). The CDR3 sequence is 17 residues long. Trimming took 2 bases from V and 3 from J, leaving 18 bases between them. The germline V gene has CDR1 MDHEN and CDR2 SYDVKM. CDR3 residues: CASSLVVAASRTDTQYF. CDR3 DNA: TGTGCCAGCAGTTTAGTAGTTGCGGCTAGCCGTACAGATACGCAGTATTTT.

V is TRBV9 and J is TRBJ1-2; D unclear. The CDR3 runs 17 residues. Deletions cut 5 bases from V and 1 base from J, with 21 bases between. Germline CDR1 is SGDLS and CDR2 is YYNGEE. As DNA, the CDR3 is TGTGCCAGCAGTGACTTCGGGAGAGTCCCCCTTAACTATGGCTACACCTTC. This gives the protein CASSDFGRVPLNYGYTF.

The genes are TRBV5-4 and TRBJ1-3; 8 nucleotides match TRBD1. Trimming cost V 0 bases and J 2 bases; bases outside gene matches: 4. The CDR3 sequence is 16 residues long. CDR1 is SGHNT and CDR2 is YYREEE in the germline V gene (reference sequence). CDR3 nucleotides: TGTGCCAGCAGCTTGGCCCGGACAGGGCCTGGAAACACCATATATTTT. The encoded protein is CASSLARTGPGNTIYF.

Remarks on this clone: Other DNA sequences in the same sample also yield this CDR3. The chain carries TRBV6-5 and TRBJ2-7; 9 bases are shared with TRBD1. CDR1 MNHEY and CDR2 SVGAGI come from the germline V gene. V lost 5 bases, J lost 3 bases, and 2 bases stayed unmatched. The CDR3 is made up of 13 amino acids. CDR3: CASSLGQGYEQYF. The CDR3 region has the DNA TGTGCCAGCAGTCTGGGACAGGGCTACGAGCAGTACTTC.

The rearrangement links TRBV5-1 to TRBJ2-1; 8 nucleotides line up with TRBD2. The CDR3 contains 16 residues. Trimming removed 0 bases from V and 5 bases from J; junction bases left unmatched: 7. Per germline, CDR1 SGHRS and CDR2 YFSETQ. The CDR3 nucleotides are TGCGCCAGCAGCTTGGTTCCCGCGGGGGGCAACAATGAGCAGTTCTTC. This translates into CASSLVPAGGNNEQFF.

This chain joins TRBV19 and TRBJ1-1; weak D call: TRBD1 (5 bases). Trimming removed 1 base at V and 0 bases at J, with 9 bases between. CDR3 length: 15 residues. The germline CDR1 and CDR2 sequences are LNHDA and SQIVND (reference sequence). The CDR3, as DNA: TGTGCCAGTAGTATAGGATCGGACATGAACACTGAAGCTTTCTTT. Translated: CASSIGSDMNTEAFF.

The chain joins TRBV6-5 to TRBJ2-7, with D perhaps matching TRBD1 (5 bases). V was shortened by 5 bases and J by 2 bases, with 10 bases between the two germline ends. The CDR3 consists of 13 residues. Germline assignment: CDR1 MNHEY and CDR2 SVGAGI. CDR3 nucleotides: TGTGCCAGCAGTGTAACAGGAACCTACGAGCAGTACTTC. As protein: CASSVTGTYEQYF.

The rearrangement uses TRBV5-5 and TRBJ1-3; no firm D call. V was clipped by 4 bases and J by 3 bases, with 14 bases between them. CDR1 SGHKS and CDR2 YYEKEE come from the germline V gene (reference sequence). This CDR3 region has 15 residues. The CDR3 spells CASSRDPSGGNTIYF. CDR3 coding DNA: TGTGCCAGCAGCAGAGACCCCTCGGGTGGAAACACCATATATTTT.

This chain connects TRBV7-2 to TRBJ2-1; the match to TRBD2 covers 7 bases. This CDR3 has 16 amino acids. J lost 10 bases, V lost 2 bases, and 14 bases had no gene match. The germline V gene has CDR1 SGHTA and CDR2 FQGNSA. CDR3 nucleotides: TGTGCCAGCAGCTTACGACTCGGGGGGAGGTCGAAGGAGCAGTTCTTC. It encodes CASSLRLGGRSKEQFF. Complete variable domain (other parts from reference TRBV7-2 and TRBJ2-1): GAGVSQSPSNKVTEKGKDVELRCDPISGHTALYWYRQSLGQGLEFLIYFQGNSAPDKSGLPSDRFSAERTGGSVSTLTIQRTQQEDSAVYLCASSLRLGGRSKEQFFGPGTRLTVL.

This chain links TRBV10-2 with TRBJ1-2, with a tentative D call TRBD1 (5 bases). Germline CDR1 is WSHSY and CDR2 is SAAADI. Between the trimmed V and J ends, which lost 0 bases and 4 bases, there was a span of 12 bases. This CDR3 contains 15 residues. This CDR3 is CASSESTGGGYGYTF. The DNA of the CDR3 is TGCGCCAGCAGTGAGTCGACGGGGGGGGGCTATGGCTACACCTTC.

V is TRBV4-1 and J is TRBJ2-1; no firm D call. V gave up 3 bases and J gave up 9 bases, with 18 bases separating them. The V gene's germline CDR1 is MGHRA and CDR2 YSYEKL. The CDR3 spans 15 residues. In DNA form, the CDR3 reads TGCGCCAGCAGCCATATGTCTACCTTAGCCGCTGAGCAGTTCTTC. Translating gives CASSHMSTLAAEQFF.

V is TRBV6-5 and J is TRBJ1-1, with D possibly matching TRBD1 (5 bases). The CDR3 is 15 residues long. V was pared by 2 bases and J by 2 bases, with 12 bases between. Per the germline V gene, CDR1 is MNHEY and CDR2 is SVGAGI. CDR3 nucleotide sequence: TGTGCCAGCAGTTACCACACCGGGGGAAACACTGAAGCTTTCTTT. As protein: CASSYHTGGNTEAFF.

This chain uses TRBV10-2 with TRBJ1-5; D perhaps matches TRBD1 (6 bases). Trimming took off 3 bases at V and 4 bases at J, with 7 bases between the two ends. The CDR3 runs 13 residues. Germline values: CDR1 WSHSY, CDR2 SAAADI. The CDR3 region has the DNA TGCGCCAGCAGTGAAGGGGGAAATCAGCCCCAGCATTTT. Its translation is CASSEGGNQPQHF.

The chain uses TRBV5-1 and TRBJ2-1, with TRBD2 as a possible D gene (6 bases). CDR1 and CDR2 from the germline V gene are SGHRS and YFSETQ. Deletions cut 0 bases from V and 9 bases from J, with 13 bases between. This CDR3 spans 14 amino acids. The CDR3 DNA follows: TGCGCCAGCAGCTTGGCCTGGGGGGTGGGTGAGCAGTTCTTC. Protein sequence: CASSLAWGVGEQFF. Full variable domain (missing parts from reference TRBV5-1 and TRBJ2-1): KAGVTQTPRYLIKTRGQQVTLSCSPISGHRSVSWYQQTPGQGLQFLFEYFSETQRNKGNFPGRFSGRQFSNSRSEMNVSTLELGDSALYLCASSLAWGVGEQFFGPGTRLTVL.

The V and J genes are TRBV15 and TRBJ2-3; the match to TRBD2 covers 8 bases. Germline CDR1 is LNHNV and CDR2 is YYDKDF (reference sequence). The CDR3 spans 16 residues. V gave up 5 bases and J gave up 2 bases; unmatched junction bases: 9. In DNA form, the CDR3 reads TGTGCCACCAGCGATACTAGCGGTGACCTCACAGATACGCAGTATTTT. Amino acids: CATSDTSGDLTDTQYF.

The J gene is TRBJ2-7, the V gene TRBV19; weak D call: TRBD2 (5 bases). This CDR3 has 15 amino acids. The germline V gene encodes CDR1 LNHDA and CDR2 SQIVND (reference sequence). Trimming removed 1 base at V and 2 bases at J, with 12 bases between. The CDR3 here is CASSIGPTITYEQYF. CDR3 in DNA: TGTGCCAGTAGTATAGGCCCGACTATCACCTACGAGCAGTACTTC.

The chain combines TRBV27 with TRBJ2-7; D call uncertain. Trimming removed 5 bases at V and 5 bases at J, with 13 bases between. CDR1 MNHEY and CDR2 SMNVEV come from the germline V gene (reference sequence). This CDR3 has 13 amino acids. The CDR3 is CASSQYVLNEQYF. The CDR3 DNA reads TGTGCCAGCAGTCAGTATGTTTTAAACGAGCAGTACTTC.

CDR3 DNA: TGTGCCAGCAGCTTTCCTAACAGCAAAAACTATGGCTACACCTTC. Amino acids: CASSFPNSKNYGYTF. The chain has TRBV5-6 and TRBJ1-2; D uncertain. The germline V gene has CDR1 SGHDT and CDR2 YYEEEE. The CDR3 spans 15 residues. Trimming took 2 bases from V and 2 from J, leaving 13 bases between them.

The V gene is TRBV6-1, the J gene TRBJ2-5; 10 bases match TRBD1. With 2 bases clipped from V and 1 base from J, the junction kept 1 base outside the gene matches. Germline values: CDR1 MNHNS, CDR2 SASEGT. The CDR3 consists of 15 residues. CDR3 amino acids: CASSERQGAQETQYF. Written as DNA, the CDR3 is TGTGCCAGCAGTGAAAGACAGGGGGCCCAAGAGACCCAGTACTTC.

This rearrangement joins TRBV2 to TRBJ2-2; D might be TRBD2 (5 bases). This CDR3 is built from 16 residues. Germline CDR1 and CDR2: SNHLY and FYNNEI. Trimming took off 7 bases at V and 0 bases at J, with 15 bases between the two ends. The CDR3, as DNA: TGTGCCAGCAAGATCGGGGTTACAACGAACACCGGGGAGCTGTTTTTT. This translates into CASKIGVTTNTGELFF.

V gene TRBV10-1 combines with J gene TRBJ2-3; D is unresolved. This CDR3 has 13 residues. V lost 3 bases to trimming and J lost 0 bases, with 4 bases between them. Germline V gene data show CDR1 as WNHNN and CDR2 as SYGVQD (reference sequence). CDR3 amino acids: CASSDRSTDTQYF. The CDR3 DNA is TGCGCCAGCAGTGACAGGAGCACAGATACGCAGTATTTT.

The V call is TRBV6-5, the J call TRBJ1-2; weak D call: TRBD1 (5 bases). CDR1 and CDR2 (germline): MNHEY, SVGAGI. V shed 6 bases and J shed 2 bases, with 13 bases lying between them. This CDR3 is built from 14 residues. CDR3 DNA: TGTGCCAGCAGCTTCTCATCAGGGAACTATGGCTACACCTTC. Translated: CASSFSSGNYGYTF.

A note on this clone: The junction and the germline gene differ at one end; a read error may be behind it. The V gene is TRBV7-9, the J gene TRBJ2-7, with 11 bases matching TRBD2. The CDR3 has 16 amino acids. Germline assignment: CDR1 SEHNR and CDR2 FQNEAQ (reference sequence). Here the CDR3 DNA reads TGTGCCAGCATCTTAACTGGGACTAGCGGCTCCTACGAGCAGTACTTC. The encoded protein is CASILTGTSGSYEQYF.

The genes are TRBV18 and TRBJ2-1, with D maybe TRBD2 (5 bases). Germline V gene data show CDR1 as KGHSH and CDR2 as LQKENI. The CDR3 covers 15 residues. Trimming took 5 bases from V and 5 from J, leaving 16 bases between them. CDR3 protein: CASSTRAQRDNEQFF. The CDR3 bases are TGTGCCAGCTCAACGAGGGCCCAGCGCGACAATGAGCAGTTCTTC.

This chain links TRBV13 with TRBJ2-2; 9 bases align to TRBD1. Germline V CDR1 and CDR2: PRHDT, FYEKMQ (reference sequence). This CDR3 is built from 16 residues. The trim removed 3 bases at V and 3 bases at J, leaving 5 bases unmatched. The CDR3 DNA is TGTGCCAGCAGCTTTAGGGGACAGGGTTACACCGGGGAGCTGTTTTTT. Translation: CASSFRGQGYTGELFF.

The V and J genes are TRBV19 and TRBJ1-1; no definite D call. Per germline, CDR1 LNHDA and CDR2 SQIVND (reference sequence). Between the trimmed V and J ends, which lost 5 bases and 1 base, there was a span of 8 bases. The CDR3 length is 13 residues. The CDR3 loop is CASSWQENTEAFF. CDR3 DNA sequence: TGTGCCAGTAGTTGGCAGGAGAACACTGAAGCTTTCTTT.